The table lists the clone carrying this TCR beta chain with a few counts. What it recognizes is unknown. This entry belongs to a study of human T cells and chemical hapten exposure. The CDR3 has 15 residues. V was shortened by 4 bases and J by 5 bases, with 17 bases between the two germline ends. The V gene's germline CDR1 is MNHEY and CDR2 SVGAGI. Study results and limitations: Expanded TCRs made up significantly more big CDR3 similarity clusters than controls did.

Stated time point: patch test 3, about 24 weeks after DPC sensitization. This sample's treatment: therapeutic diphenylcyclopropenone sensitization with weekly scalp DPC. Unique molecular identifiers were attached to individual cDNA molecules during library preparation. Original processing notes: TCRs per sample had a median of approximately 96,000 and ranged from about 20,000 to 750,000. TCRdb re-analysed the RACE reads in MiXCR, keeping a single row per CDR3 protein. These V and J calls derive from TCRdb rather than the authors' analysis. The sample has over 65,000 distinct CDR3 sequences; 11% are singletons.

The V call is TRBV6-5, the J call TRBJ1-2, with D possibly being TRBD1 (5 bases). Source: whole blood, taken in connection with sensitization to the hapten diphenylcyclopropenone (DPC). This TCR was recovered from a woman aged 45-65 years with alopecia areata. Some clones in this sample may be carry-over from other donors' samples. The CDR3 region is CASSLLADSQYGYTF. Written as DNA, the CDR3 is TGTGCCAGCAGTTTACTTGCCGACAGCCAATATGGCTACACCTTC.